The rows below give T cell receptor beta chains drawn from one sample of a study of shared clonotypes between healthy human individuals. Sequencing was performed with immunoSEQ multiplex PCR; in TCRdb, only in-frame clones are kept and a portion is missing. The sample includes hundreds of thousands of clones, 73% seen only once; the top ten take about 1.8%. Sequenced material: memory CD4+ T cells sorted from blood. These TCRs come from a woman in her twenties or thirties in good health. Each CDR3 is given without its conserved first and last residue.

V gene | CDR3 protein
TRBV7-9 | ASSILAGDLHEQY
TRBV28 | ASAGSGTSGKRQY
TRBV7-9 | ASSLTSWDNEQF
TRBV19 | ASSIDHPVVNEQF
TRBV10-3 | AISESLGLAGYEQY
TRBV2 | ASEGLARNEQF
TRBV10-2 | ASSGGVSYEQY
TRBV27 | ASSGGSPTYNEQF
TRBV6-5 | ASSTDRVEHNF
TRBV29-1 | SGRTGQNEQY
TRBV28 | ASSLWGARYEQY
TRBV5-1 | ASTVGSSTDTQY
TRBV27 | ASSLGKTQY
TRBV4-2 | ASSHGQANTGELF
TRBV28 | ASSLFGNEQY
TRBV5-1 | ASSLGTVAHEQY
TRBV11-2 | ASSQGPQETQY
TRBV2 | ASSVGTGTTEKLF
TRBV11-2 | ASSSGLATYEQY
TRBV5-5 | ASSSLQGDEQY
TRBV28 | ASSLDSSYEQY
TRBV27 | ASSGQGGTETQY
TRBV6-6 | ASSFGTRQETQY
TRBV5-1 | ASSTGTSGTTDTQY
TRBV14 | ASSQGGYGQEF
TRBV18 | ASSPPSQLETQY
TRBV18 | ASSLDRAVESGDEKLF
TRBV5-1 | ASSPGTVNSNQPQH
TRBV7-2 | ASSLSSSYNEQF
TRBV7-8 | ASSLVLLQSPGNEQF
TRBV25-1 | ASSEGSGSYEQY
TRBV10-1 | ASKEGRTNTEAF
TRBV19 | ASSDSYSNQPQH
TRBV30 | AWSKKTGSTGELF
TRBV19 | ASSIRGGPSAYEQY
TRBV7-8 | ASSVDGRQETQY
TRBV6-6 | ASSYPVTSGSETQY
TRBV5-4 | ASSLGSGGITDTQY
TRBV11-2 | ASSSPSTSGRFREQF
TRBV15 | ATSPRRSTYEQY
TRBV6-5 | ASTQYFGYEQY
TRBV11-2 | ASSLGLAGRTDTQY
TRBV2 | ASSAPGKNTGELF
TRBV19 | ASRWRAPSAGYT
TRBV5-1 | ASSLFTRTRGTNSYNEQF
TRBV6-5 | ASKTTGQGVGYT
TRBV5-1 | ASSFKASGITYEQY
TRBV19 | ASSTGRGGTEAF
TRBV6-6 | ASRPTGRGDEKLF
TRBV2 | ASGSRTGQGEQY
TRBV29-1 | SASGGGDGYT
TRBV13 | ASSLGGQGARTEAF
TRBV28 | ASSFLKGGGTDTQY
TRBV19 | ASIIVDNQPQH
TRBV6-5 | ASSYSAGALYNEQF
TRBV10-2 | ASNGPPGEQF
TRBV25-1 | ASSGGREYEQY
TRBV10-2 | ASSEQGITDTQY
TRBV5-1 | ASSEDGANEKLF